This T cell receptor (beta chain) was recovered during a study of identical twins (dated by TCRdb to 2016 to 2017). Notes on the research overall: To test whether fetal clonotypes persist, the study used deep sequencing on TCR alpha and beta repertoires from monozygotic twins, unrelated adults of various ages, and cord blood. Replicate twin experiments were performed at different times using different library preparation protocols to rule out contamination.

Looking up the germline V gene yields CDR1 SGHAT and CDR2 FQNNGV. The CDR3 runs 13 amino acids, cysteine and phenylalanine included. Left in the record is the CDR3 DNA by itself, 39 bases read in frame from the first base. The junction shows trimming of 5 bases on V and 8 bases on J, plus 14 bases between the germline ends. Comment on this clonotype: Its antigen remains undetermined. One base away there is no much larger clone; base qualities are not given.

Only healthy Caucasian donors were included. Miltenyi CD45RO+ enrichment and human naive T-cell isolation kits were used to isolate memory (CD45RO+) and naive T cells from PBMC. The research as a whole found: Abundant cord blood beta clonotypes carried fewer insertions; young adult naive repertoires showed a weaker similar trend, while memory repertoires showed none. Out-of-frame TCR alpha sharing in monozygotic twins was systematically underestimated by recombination models, whereas sharing between unrelated individuals was in agreement with the recombination models. Excess twin sharing in beta out-of-frame sequences was weaker because fewer shared sequences lowered the signal-to-noise ratio. Compared with coincidental sharing between unrelated individuals, out-of-frame TCR alpha sequences shared between twins had an excess of sequences with low generation probability. Conclusions relied on cross-sectional statistical analysis, since the same donors could not be followed over many years. Invariant T cells such as MAIT and iNKT could partly confound zero-insertion analyses, though diverse VJ usage argued against this for most clonotypes.

The method was 5' RACE. TCRdb records Illumina HiSeq 2000 as the sequencer. Template switching added a universal primer binding site, and the final cDNA carried a unique molecular identifier that allowed TCR cDNA molecules to be counted accurately. First-strand cDNA for TCR alpha and beta chains was synthesized from specific primers in the conserved constant-segment region. Each cDNA library was double barcoded, with a SMART-Mk sample barcode plus Illumina barcodes, to control for contamination. TruSeq adapter sequences along with Illumina sample barcodes were introduced in two successive PCR steps. TCR alpha and beta cDNA libraries were sequenced on the Illumina HiSeq platform with custom primers. Regarding the original processing steps: MiGEC processed the raw reads to extract unique molecular identifiers, while MiXCR was used to determine the CDR3 positions. Recombination models were inferred per individual with the repgenHMM and IGoR tools using an EM algorithm. The analysis of shared clonotypes was done with the tcR package in R, with sharing normalized by the product of cloneset sizes. To study raw recombination without the effects of thymic and clonal selection, out-of-frame nonproductive sequences were analyzed. The public reads were run again by TCRdb, first through fastp at Q25 and then through MiXCR, and only productive beta chains were kept. For every CDR3 protein sequence, its rows merge into one entry that carries the most common genes and DNA. These V and J calls derive from TCRdb rather than the authors' analysis. Across this sample there are fewer than 250,000 distinct CDR3 sequences, with about a tenth seen only once. The top ten constitute over 4.5% of the sample.

The clonotype was recovered from a woman younger than 35 in good health. The rearranged chain carries TRBV11-2 and TRBJ2-3; perhaps TRBD2 is the D gene, with 6 bases matching. Material for sequencing was memory (CD45RO+) T cells sorted from blood. This specimen's cell subset or site label, per the study, means: CD45RO+ enriched T cells. Read as DNA, the sequence is TGTGCCAGCAGCCCGGGAGCGGGCGCTACGCAGTATTTT. It translates as CASSPGAGATQYF.